A selection of T cell receptor beta chains follows, all from one sample in a study of spatial heterogeneity in lung cancer. Using its own MiXCR run on the 5' RACE reads, TCRdb lists one record per CDR3 protein. Of over 75,000 distinct CDR3 sequences in the sample, approximately 18% were seen once. The sequencing used PBMCs, collected at surgery. The source of these receptors is a male donor with early-stage non-small cell lung cancer. Both conserved end residues are part of each CDR3. D genes are given only for firm matches. Expanded clones get a size class; other rows say once, few or many, or leave the size out.

clone_size: once; d_call: .; v_call: TRBV20-1; j_call: TRBJ2-7; cdr3_length: 12; cdr3_nt: TGCAGTGCGAAGGACAGCCCCTACGAGCAGTACTTC; cdr3_aa: CSAKDSPYEQYF
clone_size: few; d_call: .; v_call: TRBV2; j_call: TRBJ1-1; cdr3_length: 12; cdr3_nt: TGTGCCGGCTCCCAGCAGAACACTGAAGCTTTCTTT; cdr3_aa: CAGSQQNTEAFF
clone_size: few; d_call: .; v_call: TRBV5-1; j_call: TRBJ2-7; cdr3_length: 16; cdr3_nt: TGCGCCAGCAGACCGGCGGGGTTTCCGGGCGGCGACGAGCAGTACTTC; cdr3_aa: CASRPAGFPGGDEQYF
clone_size: .; d_call: TRBD2; v_call: TRBV7-2; j_call: TRBJ2-3; cdr3_length: 15; cdr3_nt: TGTGCCAGCAGCCGGGGGGTAACAGGAACAGATACGCAGTATTTT; cdr3_aa: CASSRGVTGTDTQYF
clone_size: .; d_call: .; v_call: TRBV5-8; j_call: TRBJ2-7; cdr3_length: 14; cdr3_nt: TGTGCCAGCAGCTTTCCAGGGGACCCCTACGAGCAGTACTTC; cdr3_aa: CASSFPGDPYEQYF
clone_size: .; d_call: .; v_call: TRBV10-3; j_call: TRBJ2-5; cdr3_length: 12; cdr3_nt: TGTGCCATCAGTGAGTCAGAAGAGACCCAGTACTTC; cdr3_aa: CAISESEETQYF
clone_size: many; d_call: TRBD2; v_call: TRBV28; j_call: TRBJ2-3; cdr3_length: 15; cdr3_nt: TGTGCCAGCAGTTTAATACTAGCGGGTACAGATACGCAGTATTTT; cdr3_aa: CASSLILAGTDTQYF
clone_size: medium-sized; d_call: .; v_call: TRBV19; j_call: TRBJ1-2; cdr3_length: 11; cdr3_nt: TGTGCCACCTCATCGAGCTATGGCTACACCTTC; cdr3_aa: CATSSSYGYTF
clone_size: .; d_call: .; v_call: TRBV15; j_call: TRBJ2-5; cdr3_length: 15; cdr3_nt: TGTGCCACCAGCAGAGAAGGTAGCGGAACTGGGACCCAGTACTTC; cdr3_aa: CATSREGSGTGTQYF
clone_size: .; d_call: .; v_call: TRBV3-1; j_call: TRBJ2-7; cdr3_length: 15; cdr3_nt: TGTGCCAGCAGCCAAGAAAAGCTGGGGATCGGCGAGCAGTACTTC; cdr3_aa: CASSQEKLGIGEQYF
clone_size: many; d_call: TRBD1; v_call: TRBV12-3/TRBV12-4; j_call: TRBJ1-1; cdr3_length: 16; cdr3_nt: TGTGCCAGCAGTCCCTCCGGGACAGTGACGAACACTGAAGCTTTCTTT; cdr3_aa: CASSPSGTVTNTEAFF
clone_size: .; d_call: .; v_call: TRBV11-3; j_call: TRBJ2-1; cdr3_length: 13; cdr3_nt: TGTGCCAGCAGCTGGGAGGGGGACAATGAGCAGTTCTTC; cdr3_aa: CASSWEGDNEQFF
clone_size: many; d_call: .; v_call: TRBV7-6; j_call: TRBJ1-1; cdr3_length: 15; cdr3_nt: TGTGCCAGCAGCTCCGGGCAGGTGATGAACACTGAAGCTTTCTTT; cdr3_aa: CASSSGQVMNTEAFF
clone_size: medium-sized; d_call: .; v_call: TRBV5-6; j_call: TRBJ2-7; cdr3_length: 14; cdr3_nt: TGTGCCAGCAGCTTGAGGACAAGCTCCTACGAGCAGTACTTC; cdr3_aa: CASSLRTSSYEQYF